This T cell receptor beta chain is from a study of T cells in Graves' hyperthyroidism and ophthalmopathy. Patients were aged 18 to 65, had disease duration under 2 months, and had newly diagnosed hyperthyroidism. This CDR3 is 13 amino acids long. Trimming at V came to 6 bases and at J to 2 bases, leaving 3 bases not matched to a gene. Germline V gene lookup returns CDR1 SGHNT and CDR2 YENEEA. Amplification of TCR beta CDR3 regions used RNA as the template. First-round RT-PCR with HTBI primers amplified the TCR CDR3 region. Via MiXCR, TCRdb re-called the multiplex PCR reads, giving one row per CDR3 protein. The table has more than 300,000 distinct CDR3 sequences, roughly 14% seen once.

The receptor comes from a woman aged 60 to 75 with Graves' hyperthyroidism. The chain recombines TRBV11-3 with TRBJ2-5, with 7 bases that match TRBD1. Sequenced sample: blood. Here the CDR3 DNA reads TGTGCCAGCAGAAACAGGGGACAAGAGACCCAGTACTTC. Residues: CASRNRGQETQYF.